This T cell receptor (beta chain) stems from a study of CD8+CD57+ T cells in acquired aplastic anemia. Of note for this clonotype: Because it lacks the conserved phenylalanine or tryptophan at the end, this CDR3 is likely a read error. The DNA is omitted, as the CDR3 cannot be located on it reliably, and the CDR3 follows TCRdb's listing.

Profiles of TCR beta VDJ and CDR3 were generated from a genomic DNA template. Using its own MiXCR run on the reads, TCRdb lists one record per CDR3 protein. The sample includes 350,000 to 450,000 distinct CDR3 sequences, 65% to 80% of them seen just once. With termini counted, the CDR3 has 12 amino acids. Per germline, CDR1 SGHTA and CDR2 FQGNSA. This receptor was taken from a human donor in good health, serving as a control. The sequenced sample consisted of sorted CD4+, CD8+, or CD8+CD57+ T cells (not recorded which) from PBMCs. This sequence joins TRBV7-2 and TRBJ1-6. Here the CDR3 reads CASSVPLWAVHI.